This TCR beta chain emerged from a study of blood T cell repertoires in COVID-19. Study-wide context: Acute and convalescent COVID-19 specimens originated in the United States, Italy and Spain. T cells, B-cell-depleted T cells, or PBMCs provided the cDNA or gDNA that served as material.

In the original analysis: From reference gene primer amplification, estimates of nucleated cell counts were derived. Sequencing was performed with immunoSEQ multiplex PCR; in TCRdb, only in-frame clones are kept and a portion is missing. D and trimming were read from the DNA, whereas the V and J calls and clone size are those reported in that table. The sample has approximately 150,000 clones; approximately 90% are singletons. This receptor was obtained from a man aged 45 to 65 who had recovered from COVID-19. Sample: peripheral blood.

Written as DNA, the CDR3 is TGTGCCAGCAGCCAATACGGAGCCTCCGGGACAGGGGTCGAGCAGTACTTC. It yields the protein CASSQYGASGTGVEQYF. The rearrangement uses TRBV3-1 (or the pseudogene TRBV3-2) and TRBJ2-7; 10 nucleotides match TRBD1. Germline assignment: CDR1 LGHDT and CDR2 YNNKEL (reference sequence). Unmatched junction bases numbered 13, after V lost 2 bases and J lost 6 bases. The CDR3 contains 17 residues.